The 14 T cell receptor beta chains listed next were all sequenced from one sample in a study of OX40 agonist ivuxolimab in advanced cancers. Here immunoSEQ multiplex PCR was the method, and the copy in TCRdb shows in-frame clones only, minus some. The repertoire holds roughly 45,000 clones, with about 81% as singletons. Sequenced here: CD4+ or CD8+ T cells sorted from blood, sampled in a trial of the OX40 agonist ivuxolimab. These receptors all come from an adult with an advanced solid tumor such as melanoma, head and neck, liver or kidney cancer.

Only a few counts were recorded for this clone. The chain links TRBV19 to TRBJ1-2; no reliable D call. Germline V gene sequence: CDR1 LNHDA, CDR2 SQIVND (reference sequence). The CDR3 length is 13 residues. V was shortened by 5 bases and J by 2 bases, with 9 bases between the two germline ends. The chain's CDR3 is CASSLGLNYGYTF. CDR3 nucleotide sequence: TGTGCCAGTAGTCTAGGCCTCAACTATGGCTACACCTTC.

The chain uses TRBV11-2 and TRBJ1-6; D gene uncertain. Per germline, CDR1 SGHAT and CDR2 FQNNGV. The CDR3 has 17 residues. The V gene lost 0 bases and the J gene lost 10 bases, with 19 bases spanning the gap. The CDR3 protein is CASSLDGELLNLSPLHF. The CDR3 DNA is TGTGCCAGCAGCTTAGATGGTGAACTGTTGAATTTGTCACCCCTCCACTTT.

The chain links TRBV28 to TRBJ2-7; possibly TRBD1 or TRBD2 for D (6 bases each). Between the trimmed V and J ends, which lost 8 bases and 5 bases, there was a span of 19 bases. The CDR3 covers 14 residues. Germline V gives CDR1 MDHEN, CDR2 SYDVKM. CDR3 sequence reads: CASYMTGGTDEQYF. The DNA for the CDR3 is TGTGCCAGCTATATGACAGGAGGGACGGACGAGCAGTACTTC.

DNA of the CDR3: TGCGCCAGCAGCTCAGGACTAGCGGGAGGAGAGACCCAGTACTTC. Translation: CASSSGLAGGETQYF. This chain connects TRBV5-1 to TRBJ2-5; 14 nucleotides line up with TRBD2. V was clipped by 3 bases and J by 4 bases; unmatched bases: 2. This CDR3 comprises 15 residues. Germline lookup yields CDR1 SGHRS and CDR2 YFSETQ.

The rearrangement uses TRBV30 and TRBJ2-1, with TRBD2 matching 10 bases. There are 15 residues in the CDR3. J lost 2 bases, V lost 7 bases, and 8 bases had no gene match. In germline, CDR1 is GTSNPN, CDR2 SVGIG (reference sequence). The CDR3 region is CASYSSGRAYNEQFF. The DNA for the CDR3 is TGTGCCTCCTACTCCAGCGGGAGGGCCTACAATGAGCAGTTCTTC.

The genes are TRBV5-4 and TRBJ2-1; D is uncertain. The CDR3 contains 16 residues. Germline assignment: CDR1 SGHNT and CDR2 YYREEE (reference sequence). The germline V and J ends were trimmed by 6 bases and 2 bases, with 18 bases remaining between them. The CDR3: CASTKGGESTYNEQFF. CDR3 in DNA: TGTGCCAGCACCAAAGGCGGCGAATCGACCTACAATGAGCAGTTCTTC. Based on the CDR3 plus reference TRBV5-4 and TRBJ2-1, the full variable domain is ETGVTQSPTHLIKTRGQQVTLRCSSQSGHNTVSWYQQALGQGPQFIFQYYREEENGRGNFPPRFSGLQFPNYSSELNVNALELDDSALYLCASTKGGESTYNEQFFGPGTRLTVL.

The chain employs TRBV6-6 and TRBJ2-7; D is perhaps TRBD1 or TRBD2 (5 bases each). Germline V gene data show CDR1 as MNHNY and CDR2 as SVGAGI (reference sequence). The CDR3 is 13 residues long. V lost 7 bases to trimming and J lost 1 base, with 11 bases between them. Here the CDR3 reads CASNRDGSYEQYF. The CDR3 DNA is TGTGCCAGCAATAGGGACGGTTCCTACGAGCAGTACTTC.

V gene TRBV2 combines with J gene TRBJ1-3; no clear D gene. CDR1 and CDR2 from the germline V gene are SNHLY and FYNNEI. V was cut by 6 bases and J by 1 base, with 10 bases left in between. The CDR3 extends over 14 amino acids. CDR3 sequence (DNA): TGTGCCAGCAGGGTACAAATTTCTGGAAACACCATATATTTT. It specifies CASRVQISGNTIYF.

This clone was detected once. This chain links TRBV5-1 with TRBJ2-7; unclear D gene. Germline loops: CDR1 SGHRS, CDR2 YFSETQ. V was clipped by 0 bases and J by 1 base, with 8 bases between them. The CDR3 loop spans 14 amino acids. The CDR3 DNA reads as TGCGCCAGCAGCTTGGGACTCTATTCCTACGAGCAGTACTTC. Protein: CASSLGLYSYEQYF. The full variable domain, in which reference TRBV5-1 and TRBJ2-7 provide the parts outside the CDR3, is KAGVTQTPRYLIKTRGQQVTLSCSPISGHRSVSWYQQTPGQGLQFLFEYFSETQRNKGNFPGRFSGRQFSNSRSEMNVSTLELGDSALYLCASSLGLYSYEQYFGPGTRLTVT.

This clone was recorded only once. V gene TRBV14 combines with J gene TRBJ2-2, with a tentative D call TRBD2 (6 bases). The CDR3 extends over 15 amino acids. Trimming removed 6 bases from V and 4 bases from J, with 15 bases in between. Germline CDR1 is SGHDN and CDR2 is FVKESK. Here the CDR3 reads CASSPLSGSTGELFF. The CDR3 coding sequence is TGTGCCAGCAGTCCCCTTAGCGGCAGCACCGGGGAGCTGTTTTTT.

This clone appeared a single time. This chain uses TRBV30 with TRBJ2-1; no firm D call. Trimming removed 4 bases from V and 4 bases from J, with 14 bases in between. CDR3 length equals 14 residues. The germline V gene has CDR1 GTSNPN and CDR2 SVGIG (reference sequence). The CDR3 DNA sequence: TGTGCCTGGACCAAAGGGTCCTATTACAATGAGCAGTTCTTC. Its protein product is CAWTKGSYYNEQFF.

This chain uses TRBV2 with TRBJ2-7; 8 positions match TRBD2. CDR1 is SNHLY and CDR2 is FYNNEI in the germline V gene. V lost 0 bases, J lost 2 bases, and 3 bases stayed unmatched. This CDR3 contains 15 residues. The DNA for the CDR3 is TGTGCCAGCAGTGAAGCTACGGGAGGGCCCTACGAGCAGTACTTC. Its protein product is CASSEATGGPYEQYF. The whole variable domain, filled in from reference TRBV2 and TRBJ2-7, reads EPEVTQTPSHQVTQMGQEVILRCVPISNHLYFYWYRQILGQKVEFLVSFYNNEISEKSEIFDDQFSVERPDGSNFTLKIRSTKLEDSAMYFCASSEATGGPYEQYFGPGTRLTVT.

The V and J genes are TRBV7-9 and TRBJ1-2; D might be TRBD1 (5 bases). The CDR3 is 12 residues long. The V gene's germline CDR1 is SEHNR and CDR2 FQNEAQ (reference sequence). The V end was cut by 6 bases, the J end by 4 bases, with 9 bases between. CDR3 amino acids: CASSPTVYGYTF. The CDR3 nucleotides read TGTGCCAGCAGTCCGACAGTCTATGGCTACACCTTC.

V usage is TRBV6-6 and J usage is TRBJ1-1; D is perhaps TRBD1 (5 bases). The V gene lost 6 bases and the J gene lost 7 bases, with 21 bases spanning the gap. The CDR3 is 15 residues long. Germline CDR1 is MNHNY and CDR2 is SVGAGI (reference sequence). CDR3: CASRNGGAGSFEAFF. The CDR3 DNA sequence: TGTGCCAGCAGAAACGGAGGGGCAGGGAGCTTTGAAGCTTTCTTT.